This T cell receptor beta chain originates from a study of response to subunit inactivated influenza vaccine. Via MiXCR, TCRdb re-called the RT-PCR reads, giving one row per CDR3 protein. The table includes 650,000 to 800,000 distinct CDR3 sequences, under 20% detected once. V was clipped by 3 bases and J by 4 bases; unmatched bases: 7. CDR3 length equals 15 residues. From germline, CDR1 is SGHTA and CDR2 FQGNSA. The material sequenced was PBMCs from blood, taken roughly 5 days after vaccination. The source is a middle-aged man who received an inactivated influenza vaccine. The chain has TRBV7-2 and TRBJ2-5; 8 nucleotides align to TRBD2. CDR3 in amino acids: CASSFVGLAPETQYF. In nucleotides, the CDR3 is TGTGCCAGCAGCTTTGTAGGACTAGCCCCAGAGACCCAGTACTTC.